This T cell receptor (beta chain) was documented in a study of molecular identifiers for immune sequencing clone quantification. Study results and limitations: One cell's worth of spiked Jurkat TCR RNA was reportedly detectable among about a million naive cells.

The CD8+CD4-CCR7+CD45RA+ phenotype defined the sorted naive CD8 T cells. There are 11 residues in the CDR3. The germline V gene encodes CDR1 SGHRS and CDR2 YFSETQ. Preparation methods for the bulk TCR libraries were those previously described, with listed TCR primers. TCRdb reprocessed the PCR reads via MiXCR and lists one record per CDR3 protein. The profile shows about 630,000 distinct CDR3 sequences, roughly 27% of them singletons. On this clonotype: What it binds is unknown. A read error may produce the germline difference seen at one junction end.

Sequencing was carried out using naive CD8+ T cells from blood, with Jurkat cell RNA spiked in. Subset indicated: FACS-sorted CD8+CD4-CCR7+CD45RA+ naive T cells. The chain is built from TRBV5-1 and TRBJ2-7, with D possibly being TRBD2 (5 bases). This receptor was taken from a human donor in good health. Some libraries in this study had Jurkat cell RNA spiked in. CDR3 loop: CASSLDYEQCF. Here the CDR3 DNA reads TGCGCCAGCAGCCTCGACTACGAGCAGTGCTTC.